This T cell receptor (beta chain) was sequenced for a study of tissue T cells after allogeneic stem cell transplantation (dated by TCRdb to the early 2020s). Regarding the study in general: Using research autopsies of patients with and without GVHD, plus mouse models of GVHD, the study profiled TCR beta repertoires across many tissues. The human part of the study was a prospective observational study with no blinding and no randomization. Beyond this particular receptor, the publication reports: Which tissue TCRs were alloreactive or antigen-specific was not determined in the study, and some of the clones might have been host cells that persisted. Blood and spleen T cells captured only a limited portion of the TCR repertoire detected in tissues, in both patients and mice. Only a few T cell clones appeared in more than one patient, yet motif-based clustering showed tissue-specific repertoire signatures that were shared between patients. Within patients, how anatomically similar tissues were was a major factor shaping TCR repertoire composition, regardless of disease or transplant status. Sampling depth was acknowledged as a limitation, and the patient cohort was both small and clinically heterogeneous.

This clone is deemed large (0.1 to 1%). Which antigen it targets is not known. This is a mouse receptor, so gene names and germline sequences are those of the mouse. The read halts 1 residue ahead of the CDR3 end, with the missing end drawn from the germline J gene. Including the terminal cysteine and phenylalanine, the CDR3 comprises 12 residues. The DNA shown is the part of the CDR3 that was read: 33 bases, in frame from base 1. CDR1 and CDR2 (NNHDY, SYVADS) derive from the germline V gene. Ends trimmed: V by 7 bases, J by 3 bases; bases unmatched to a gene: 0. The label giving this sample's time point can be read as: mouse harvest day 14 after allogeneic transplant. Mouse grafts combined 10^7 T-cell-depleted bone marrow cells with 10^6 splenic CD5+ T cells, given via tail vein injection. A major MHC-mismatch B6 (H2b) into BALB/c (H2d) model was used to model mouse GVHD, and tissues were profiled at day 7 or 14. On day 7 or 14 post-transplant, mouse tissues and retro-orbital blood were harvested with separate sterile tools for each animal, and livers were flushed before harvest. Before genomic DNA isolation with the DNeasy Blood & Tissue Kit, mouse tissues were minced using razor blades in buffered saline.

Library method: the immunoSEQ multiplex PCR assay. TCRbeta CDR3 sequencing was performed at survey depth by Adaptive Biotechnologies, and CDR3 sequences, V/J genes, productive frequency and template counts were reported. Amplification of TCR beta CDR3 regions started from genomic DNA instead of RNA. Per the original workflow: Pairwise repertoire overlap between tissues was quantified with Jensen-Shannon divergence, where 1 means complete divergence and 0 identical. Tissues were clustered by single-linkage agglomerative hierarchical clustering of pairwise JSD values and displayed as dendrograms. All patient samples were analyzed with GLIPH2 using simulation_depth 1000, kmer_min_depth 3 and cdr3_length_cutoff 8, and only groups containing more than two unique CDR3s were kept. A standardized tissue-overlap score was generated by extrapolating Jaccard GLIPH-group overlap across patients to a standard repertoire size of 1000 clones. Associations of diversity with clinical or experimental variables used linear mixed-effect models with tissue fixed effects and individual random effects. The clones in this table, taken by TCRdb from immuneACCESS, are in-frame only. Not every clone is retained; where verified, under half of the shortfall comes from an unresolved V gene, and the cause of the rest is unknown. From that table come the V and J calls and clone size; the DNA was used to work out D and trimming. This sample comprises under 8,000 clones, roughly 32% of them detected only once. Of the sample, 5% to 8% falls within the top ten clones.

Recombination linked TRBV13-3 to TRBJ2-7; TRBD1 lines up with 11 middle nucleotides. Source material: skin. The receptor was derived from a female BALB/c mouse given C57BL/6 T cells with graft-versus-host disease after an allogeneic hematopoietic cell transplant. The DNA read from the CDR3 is TGTGCCAGCGGGACAGGGGGCTATGAACAGTAC. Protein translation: CASGTGGYEQY. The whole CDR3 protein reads CASGTGGYEQYF.